This T cell receptor beta chain was captured in a study of blood T cell repertoires in COVID-19. How the authors handled the data: The authors estimated nucleated cell counts from reference gene primer amplification. Measured with immunoSEQ multiplex PCR; TCRdb has only the in-frame clones, and not every one. Clone size and the V and J calls come from that table; the DNA yielded D and trimming. The data show 99,000 or so clones, approximately 80% seen once. Per the germline V gene, CDR1 is KGHSY and CDR2 is FQNENV. CDR3 length: 15 residues. J gave up 3 bases and V 4 bases, and 8 bases lay outside the gene matches.

The chain carries TRBV16 and TRBJ2-7; 8 nucleotides line up with TRBD1. The origin of this receptor is a man older than 75 with acute or convalescent COVID-19. Sequencing was done on a sample of peripheral blood. The CDR3 region is CASSLRAGQGYEQYF. DNA for the CDR3: TGTGCCAGCAGCCTAAGGGCCGGACAGGGCTACGAGCAGTACTTC. Based on the CDR3 plus reference TRBV16 and TRBJ2-7, the full variable domain is GEEVAQTPKHLVRGEGQKAKLYCAPIKGHSYVFWYQQVLKNEFKFLISFQNENVFDETGMPKERFSAKCLPNSPCSLEIQATKLEDSAVYFCASSLRAGQGYEQYFGPGTRLTVT.